One sample yielded the 8 T cell receptor beta chains listed below, sequenced in a study of blood T cell repertoires in COVID-19. Method: immunoSEQ multiplex PCR; TCRdb's copy keeps in-frame clones and lacks some. The sample has roughly 240,000 clones; more than 65% are singletons. The source material was peripheral blood. The receptors come from a man aged 35-49 years who had recovered from COVID-19.

V and J are TRBV7-8 and TRBJ2-7; 9 positions match TRBD1. CDR3 length: 18 residues. Per germline, CDR1 SGHVS and CDR2 FQNEAQ. V trimming: 5 bases; J trimming: 1 base; junction bases outside the gene matches: 15. CDR3 in amino acids: CASSQIFPGQGISYEQYF. CDR3 DNA: TGTGCCAGCAGCCAAATCTTTCCGGGACAGGGCATATCCTACGAGCAGTACTTC.

The chain uses TRBV27 and TRBJ2-6, with 7 bases matching TRBD1. Germline V CDR1 and CDR2: MNHEY, SMNVEV (reference sequence). V lost 4 bases to trimming and J lost 0 bases; unmatched junction nucleotides: 6. The CDR3 has 17 residues. CDR3 in DNA: TGTGCCAGCAGTTCCCCTGACAGGGCCTCTGGGGCCAACGTCCTGACTTTC. This translates into CASSSPDRASGANVLTF.

The chain employs TRBV5-8 and TRBJ2-7, with TRBD1 as a possible D gene (7 bases). Per the germline V gene, CDR1 is SGHTS and CDR2 is YDEGEE. CDR3 length: 17 residues. V lost 5 bases and J 3 bases, leaving 24 bases between the germline ends. The CDR3 protein is CASRKTAGQHLIYEQYF. CDR3 sequence (DNA): TGTGCCAGCAGGAAGACGGCGGGACAGCATCTCATCTACGAGCAGTACTTC.

This rearrangement joins TRBV7-9 to TRBJ2-1; a possible D gene is TRBD1 (6 bases). V was clipped by 7 bases and J by 3 bases, with 13 bases between them. Germline V gives CDR1 SEHNR, CDR2 FQNEAQ (reference sequence). This CDR3 spans 14 amino acids. The CDR3 region has the DNA TGTGCCAGCATTGAAGGCAGGGGCTACAATGAGCAGTTCTTC. Its protein is CASIEGRGYNEQFF. The complete variable domain, with remaining parts taken from reference TRBV7-9 and TRBJ2-1, reads DTGVSQNPRHKITKRGQNVTFRCDPISEHNRLYWYRQTLGQGPEFLTYFQNEAQLEKSRLLSDRFSAERPKGSFSTLEIQRTEQGDSAMYLCASIEGRGYNEQFFGPGTRLTVL.

The rearrangement joins TRBV6-1 to TRBJ2-3, with D unresolved. Germline CDR1 is MNHNS and CDR2 is SASEGT. The CDR3 consists of 16 residues. Trimming took 1 base from V and 3 from J, leaving 14 bases between them. The CDR3 region has the DNA TGTGCCAGCAGTGAAGTTCTACTTAGTGAAACAGATACGCAGTATTTT. The encoded protein is CASSEVLLSETDTQYF.

This chain joins TRBV6-6 and TRBJ2-1, with a possible D match to TRBD2 (6 bases). With 0 bases removed from V and 14 bases from J, the gap between germline ends came to 11 bases. Germline lookup yields CDR1 MNHNY and CDR2 SVGAGI (reference sequence). The CDR3 spans 12 residues. DNA for the CDR3: TGTGCCAGCAGTTACTCGGGAGGCCGGGAGTTCTTC. It is translated as CASSYSGGREFF.

The V gene is TRBV5-5, the J gene TRBJ2-3, with 11 bases matching TRBD2. Germline trimming cut 5 bases from V and 5 bases from J; bases unmatched to any gene: 7. CDR3 length: 15 residues. The germline gives CDR1 SGHKS, CDR2 YYEKEE (reference sequence). CDR3 residues: CASSRTSGSIDTQYF. The CDR3 coding sequence is TGTGCCAGCAGTCGAACTAGCGGGAGTATAGATACGCAGTATTTT.

V is TRBV3-1 (or the pseudogene TRBV3-2) and J is TRBJ2-7; D might be TRBD2 (5 bases). Between the trimmed V and J ends, which lost 4 bases and 0 bases, there was a span of 13 bases. The CDR3 is made up of 15 amino acids. Germline V gene data show CDR1 as LGHDT and CDR2 as YNNKEL (reference sequence). The CDR3 nucleotides are TGTGCCAGCAGCCCAAGCGGCTACAGCTCCTACGAGCAGTACTTC. It yields the protein CASSPSGYSSYEQYF.